This T cell receptor (beta chain) was identified in a study of cytomegalovirus exposure and HLA in healthy donors. As for the study in general: A prior analysis found around 110 million unique TCR beta sequences from roughly 180 million T cells.

To note about this clone: What it binds is not known.

This CDR3 comprises 16 residues. The V gene's germline CDR1 is MGHRA and CDR2 YSYEKL. The trim removed 2 bases at V and 1 base at J, leaving 7 bases unmatched. While unrecorded immune exposures were likely, the donors were nominally healthy when sampled. Study findings and constraints: The investigators catalogued 150 or so TCR beta chains as cytomegalovirus-associated. Data from an earlier analysis indicated that most TCR beta V segments were productive either about 90% or about 30% of the time.

PCR primers comprised 60 Vbeta and 13 Jbeta primers. Produced via immunoSEQ multiplex PCR; TCRdb's table is partial and in-frame only. The sample carries roughly 170,000 clones, more than 65% recorded once. What was sequenced was PBMCs. The sequence was collected from a girl aged 2 to 9 in good health and CMV-seropositive. The chain carries TRBV4-1 and TRBJ1-2; 7 nucleotides line up with TRBD1. The CDR3: CASSQPGQKLNYGYTF. For the CDR3, the DNA is TGCGCCAGCAGCCAACCGGGACAGAAGCTTAACTATGGCTACACCTTC.